A selection of T cell receptor beta chains follows, all from one sample in a study of regulatory T cells in long-lasting Graves disease. From the multiplex PCR reads, TCRdb called clonotypes with MiXCR, one entry per CDR3 protein. The sample contains approximately 360,000 distinct CDR3 sequences, approximately 10% of which appear only once. These same records also appear under a second study, on T cells in Graves' hyperthyroidism and ophthalmopathy.

This specimen was peripheral blood mononuclear cells (PBMCs), taken at new diagnosis, from a patient treated with antithyroid drugs. The source is a woman aged 18 to 35 with Graves disease. CDR3s include the opening cysteine and the closing phenylalanine or tryptophan. Each record gives: J gene, D gene, clone size, V gene, CDR3 DNA, CDR3 protein. A D gene is named only where the DNA matches it firmly. Size is omitted from some rows. Given values are once, few, many or a class for expanded clones.

>TRBJ2-2|TRBD1|.|TRBV28
TGTGCCAGCAGCCTAGGGACAGGGTTTTTTGTCGGGGAGCTGTTTTTT
CASSLGTGFFVGELFF
>TRBJ2-1|.|many|TRBV7-2
TGTGCCAGCAGCTCCTCACTGAGCTCCTACAATGAGCAGTTCTTC
CASSSSLSSYNEQFF
>TRBJ2-3|.|many|TRBV5-1
TGCGCCAGCAGCTTGGATCACAGAAACACAGATACGCAGTATTTT
CASSLDHRNTDTQYF
>TRBJ1-4|.|many|TRBV15
TGTGCCACCAGCAGAGATATAAATGAAAAACTGTTTTTT
CATSRDINEKLFF
>TRBJ2-1|TRBD2|few|TRBV20-1
TGCAGTGCTAGAGTAGCGGGAGGTTATTTGGGGATTGAGCAGTTCTTC
CSARVAGGYLGIEQFF
>TRBJ2-1|TRBD1|.|TRBV14
TGTGCCAGCAGCCCCTTCGGGACAGCATACAATGAGCAGTTCTTC
CASSPFGTAYNEQFF
>TRBJ2-5|TRBD1|many|TRBV7-2
TGTGCCAGCAGCCACGGACAGGCGAGGGAGACCCAGTACTTC
CASSHGQARETQYF
>TRBJ1-5|.|many|TRBV27
TGTGCCAGCAGTGCGTTGCTTCCGGCCAATAGCAATCAGCCCCAGCATTTT
CASSALLPANSNQPQHF
>TRBJ2-7|TRBD1|.|TRBV6-1
TGTGCCAGCAGGCGACAGGGGACTTCCTACGAGCAGTACTTC
CASRRQGTSYEQYF
>TRBJ2-7|.|many|TRBV28
TGTGCCAGCAGTCCCATTGTGAGGGCGGGGTACGAGCAGTACTTC
CASSPIVRAGYEQYF
>TRBJ2-5|TRBD2|many|TRBV9
TGTGCCAGCAGCGTAGGGCTAGCGGGGGGACCTCAAGAGACCCAGTACTTC
CASSVGLAGGPQETQYF
>TRBJ2-4|TRBD1|many|TRBV20-1
TGCAGTGCTAGGCTCCCCGGGACAGAGAAAAACATTCAGTACTTC
CSARLPGTEKNIQYF
>TRBJ1-4|TRBD1|few|TRBV4-1
TGCGCCAGCAGCTCGACAGGGTATGAAAAACTGTTTTTT
CASSSTGYEKLFF
>TRBJ2-1|.|.|TRBV20-1
TGCAGTGCTAGTAGCGGGACAGATGGAGATAGCGAGGAGCAGTTCTTC
CSASSGTDGDSEEQFF
>TRBJ2-3|.|many|TRBV18
TGTGCCAGCTCACCACCGGGTAACACAGATACGCAGTATTTT
CASSPPGNTDTQYF
>TRBJ2-5|.|many|TRBV12-3/TRBV12-4
TGTGCCAGCAGCCCGGAGGGGGCGCGGGAGACCCAGTACTTC
CASSPEGARETQYF
>TRBJ2-1|.|many|TRBV13
TGTGCCAGCTCCCAGGCGGGGAACAATGAGCAGTTCTTC
CASSQAGNNEQFF
>TRBJ2-1|.|.|TRBV6-1
TGTGCCAGCTCTCCAGGGATCGGTTTAAATGAGCAGTTCTTC
CASSPGIGLNEQFF
>TRBJ2-2|TRBD2|few|TRBV19
TGTGCCAGTAGTATATGGGATTGGAACCGGGACTACCCCCAGATAGCCGGGGAGCTGTTTTTT
CASSIWDWNRDYPQIAGELFF
>TRBJ1-3|.|.|TRBV7-9
TGTGCCAGCAGCTTAGGTTCGGGGGTCGGAAACACCATATATTTT
CASSLGSGVGNTIYF
>TRBJ2-7|TRBD1|many|TRBV6-2/TRBV6-3
TGTGCCAGCAGTTACTCAGCAGGGGGTAGTCCCTACGAGCAGTACTTC
CASSYSAGGSPYEQYF
>TRBJ2-3|TRBD2|many|TRBV28
TGTGCCAGCAGTTCATGGAGCGGGAGGGCCGCTACAGATACGCAGTATTTT
CASSSWSGRAATDTQYF
>TRBJ2-1|.|few|TRBV20-1
TGCAGTGCTCGCCTGGGGGAGCCTCCGGCCTACAATGAGCAGTTCTTC
CSARLGEPPAYNEQFF
>TRBJ1-2|TRBD1|many|TRBV20-1
TGCAGTGCTAGATATCCTACAGGGGAAGGTTTC
CSARYPTGEGF
>TRBJ2-2|TRBD2|many|TRBV28
TGTGCCAGCAGTTTAGGAGTGGGAGGGGCCGAGAACACCGGGGAGCTGTTTTTT
CASSLGVGGAENTGELFF
>TRBJ2-5|TRBD2|few|TRBV4-2
TGTGCCAGCAGCCACCTCGGGACGGGGGGGGAAGAGACCCAGTACTTC
CASSHLGTGGEETQYF
>TRBJ2-3|.|many|TRBV11-2
TGTGCCAGCAGCTCGTGGTTCAGGGAGGGCACAGATACGCAGTATTTT
CASSSWFREGTDTQYF
>TRBJ2-1|.|few|TRBV19
TGTGCCAGTCAGAGCCCTACCAATGAGCAGTTCTTC
CASQSPTNEQFF
>TRBJ2-3|TRBD2|many|TRBV12-3/TRBV12-4
TGTGCCAGCAGTTCCCCTCGCAGACTAGCGGTAACGGGGGGCACAGATACGCAGTATTTT
CASSSPRRLAVTGGTDTQYF
>TRBJ2-1|TRBD2|many|TRBV19
TGTGCCAGTAACCCGGGACTAGCGAATGAGCAGTTCTTC
CASNPGLANEQFF
>TRBJ1-2|.|.|TRBV6-2/TRBV6-3
TGTGCCAGCAGTTCCTTTTCCGGGTCCAACTATGGCTACACCTTC
CASSSFSGSNYGYTF